This T cell receptor (beta chain) is from a study of sequential checkpoint blockade in melanoma. Germline lookup yields CDR1 SGHNT and CDR2 YENEEA. The germline V and J ends were trimmed by 5 bases and 4 bases, with 18 bases remaining between them. The CDR3 runs 15 residues. Treatment reported: randomized to nivolumab then ipilimumab (arm A) or the reverse (arm B). TCRdb keeps only in-frame clones here, not all; method: immunoSEQ multiplex PCR. The data show approximately 20,000 clones, roughly 28% seen once. Only a few counts were recorded for this clone. The source was tumor tissue (inferred from file names), collected from a patient given nivolumab and ipilimumab in sequence. The receptor was derived from a human donor with melanoma. The V gene is TRBV11-3, the J gene TRBJ2-7; a possible D gene is TRBD2 (6 bases). CDR3 sequence: CASSPYRPGRYEQYF. For the CDR3, the DNA is TGTGCCAGCAGCCCTTACCGACCGGGGAGGTACGAGCAGTACTTC.